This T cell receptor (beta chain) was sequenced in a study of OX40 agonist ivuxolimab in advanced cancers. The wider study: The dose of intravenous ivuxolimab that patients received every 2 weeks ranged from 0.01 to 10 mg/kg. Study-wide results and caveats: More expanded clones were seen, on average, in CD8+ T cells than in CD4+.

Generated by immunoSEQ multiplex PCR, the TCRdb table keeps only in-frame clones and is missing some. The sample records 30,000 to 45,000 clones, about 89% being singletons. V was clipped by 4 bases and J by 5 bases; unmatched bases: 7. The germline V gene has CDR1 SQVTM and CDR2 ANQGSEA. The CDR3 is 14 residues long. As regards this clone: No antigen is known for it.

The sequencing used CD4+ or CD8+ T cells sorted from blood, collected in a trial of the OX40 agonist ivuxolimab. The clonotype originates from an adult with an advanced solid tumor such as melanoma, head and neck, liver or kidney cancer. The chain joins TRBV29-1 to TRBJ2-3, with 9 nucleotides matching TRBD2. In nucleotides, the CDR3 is TGCAGCGTTGCGACTAGCGGAGCAGTAGATACGCAGTATTTT. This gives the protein CSVATSGAVDTQYF.